Listed below are T cell receptor beta chains from one sample, sequenced in a study of blood T cell repertoires in COVID-19. The table came from immunoSEQ multiplex PCR; TCRdb's copy has only in-frame clones and leaves some out. The sample consists of over 250,000 clones, around 83% of them appearing once. Sequences were obtained from PBMCs or T cells enriched from blood (not recorded which). Source of these receptors: a man aged 35 to 55 who had been exposed to COVID-19. Both conserved end residues are part of each CDR3. Each record gives: V gene, J gene, clone size, CDR3 length, D gene, CDR3 DNA, CDR3 protein. The D gene is left open where the match is weak. Not all rows give a size; the values are once, few, many and, for expanded clones, a class.

TRBV4-1	TRBJ2-7	NA	13	NA	TGCGCCAGCAGCACAGGTTTAAACTACGAGCAGTACTTC	CASSTGLNYEQYF
TRBV29-1	TRBJ1-1	NA	11	NA	TGCAGCGTTGCTACAGGGCCGCGAGCTTTCTTT	CSVATGPRAFF
TRBV6-5	TRBJ2-3	NA	14	NA	TGTGCCAGCAGTAGCGGATTCATCACAGATACGCAGTATTTT	CASSSGFITDTQYF
TRBV14	TRBJ1-6	NA	15	TRBD1	TGTGCCAGCAGCCCTCGGACAGGCGGAAATTCACCCCTCCACTTT	CASSPRTGGNSPLHF
TRBV27	TRBJ1-1	NA	16	NA	TGTGCCAGCAGTTATGAAACAGGGAAGGGTTTGACTGAAGCTTTCTTT	CASSYETGKGLTEAFF
TRBV7-9	TRBJ2-7	NA	12	NA	TGTGCCAGCATTGGGGACACCTACGAGCAGTACTTC	CASIGDTYEQYF
TRBV6-1	TRBJ2-2	once	16	TRBD1	TGTGCCAGCAGTGAGTGGGACAGGGGGAACACCGGGGAGCTGTTTTTT	CASSEWDRGNTGELFF
TRBV12-3/TRBV12-4	TRBJ2-5	once	13	NA	TGTGCCAGCATCGGCGGGAATTGGGAGACCCAGTACTTC	CASIGGNWETQYF
TRBV27	TRBJ2-1	NA	19	TRBD2	TGTGCCAGCAGACATAAAGGACTAGCGGGAGGGCCCTCCTACAATGAGCAGTTCTTC	CASRHKGLAGGPSYNEQFF
TRBV5-6	TRBJ2-7	NA	14	NA	TGTGCCAGCAGCTTGGCCCAAACCGGGACTGTAGAGTGGTTC	CASSLAQTGTVEWF
TRBV7-5	TRBJ2-5	NA	13	NA	TGTGCCAGAAGCCGGGACTGTCAAGAGACCCAGTACTTC	CARSRDCQETQYF
TRBV5-1	TRBJ2-1	NA	15	TRBD2	TGCGCCAGCAGCTTGGTAGCGGGAGAGCATTATGAGCAGTTCTTC	CASSLVAGEHYEQFF
TRBV14	TRBJ2-4	NA	12	NA	TGTGCTACGTCGGGGTCGGAAAACATTCAGTACTTC	CATSGSENIQYF
TRBV24-1	TRBJ2-3	NA	14	TRBD2	TGTGCCACATCGACTAGCGGCCACACAGATACGCAGTATTTT	CATSTSGHTDTQYF
TRBV3-1/TRBV3-2	TRBJ2-7	NA	12	NA	TGTGCCAGCAGCCAAGCCAGGGCCGAGCAGTACTTC	CASSQARAEQYF
TRBV5-4	TRBJ2-1	NA	15	TRBD1	TGTGCCAGCAGCTTGGATGGGACAGGGAACAATGAGCAGTTCTTC	CASSLDGTGNNEQFF
TRBV27	TRBJ1-1	NA	16	TRBD1	TGTGCCAGCAGTGACAGGGCTCATCGAATTCGGTCTGGGGCTTTCTTT	CASSDRAHRIRSGAFF
TRBV30	TRBJ2-2	NA	15	TRBD2	TGTGCCTGGAGTGGACTAGCGGGAAACACCGGGGAGCTGTTTTTT	CAWSGLAGNTGELFF
TRBV6-6	TRBJ2-6	NA	15	NA	TGTGCCAGCAGGGAAGGGGTCTCTGGGGCCAACGTCCTGACTTTC	CASREGVSGANVLTF
TRBV7-7	TRBJ1-2	NA	13	NA	TGTGCTAGCAGCCCCCAGGAAGGGGTCGGCTACACCTTC	CASSPQEGVGYTF
TRBV3-1/TRBV3-2	TRBJ2-3	few	15	NA	TGTGCCAGCAGCCAAGATGAGTCCCGCACAGATACGCAGTATTTT	CASSQDESRTDTQYF
TRBV7-2	TRBJ1-5	NA	15	NA	TGTGCCAGCAGCTTGACAGGCCAGGGCAATCAGCCCCAGCATTTT	CASSLTGQGNQPQHF
TRBV6-5	TRBJ1-4	NA	15	TRBD1	TGTGCCAGCAGAGATACAGGGGGCGTAGGGGAAAAACTGTTTTTT	CASRDTGGVGEKLFF
TRBV5-4	TRBJ1-4	NA	14	TRBD1	TGTGCCAGCAGCTTACAAAGGGGGCACGAAAAACTGTTTTTT	CASSLQRGHEKLFF
TRBV19	TRBJ1-5	NA	16	TRBD1	TGTGCCAGTAGATCGGGGGCGGGACAGGGAAATCAGCCCCAGCATTTT	CASRSGAGQGNQPQHF
TRBV9	TRBJ2-2	NA	15	NA	TGTGCCAGCAGCGACAGGGCGACCGGAACCGGGGAGCTGTTTTTT	CASSDRATGTGELFF
TRBV2	TRBJ1-4	NA	13	TRBD1	TGTGCCAGCAGTGCCCGGGACAGGGAAAAACTGTTTTTT	CASSARDREKLFF
TRBV6-5	TRBJ2-7	NA	15	NA	TGTGCCAGTCGGGATAACCTCCGGGACACGTCAGGGCAGTACTTC	CASRDNLRDTSGQYF
TRBV6-1	TRBJ1-2	NA	11	NA	TGTGCCAGCAGTGAAATGGCCGGCTACACCTTC	CASSEMAGYTF
TRBV25-1	TRBJ2-5	once	14	NA	TGTGCCAGCAGTGAGGGTAGCGGACTAGAGACCCAGTACTTC	CASSEGSGLETQYF
TRBV19	TRBJ1-1	NA	14	TRBD1	TGTGCCAGTAGTTTGGAGGGGGCCCGCACTGAAGCTTTCTTT	CASSLEGARTEAFF
TRBV10-2	TRBJ1-3	NA	15	NA	TGCGCCAGCAGTGAGAGGGGGTCGGTAGGAAACACCATATATTTT	CASSERGSVGNTIYF
TRBV30	TRBJ2-7	few	12	TRBD1	TGTGCCTGGAGTCAAACAGGGGAGGAGCAGTACTTC	CAWSQTGEEQYF
TRBV29-1	TRBJ2-3	once	15	TRBD2	TGCAGCGTTGTATTTCCAGCGGGAGGGGCAGATACGCAGTATTTT	CSVVFPAGGADTQYF
TRBV2	TRBJ1-5	NA	14	TRBD1	TGTGCCAGCAGTGAACAGGGACAGGGGAAGGCCCAGCATTTT	CASSEQGQGKAQHF